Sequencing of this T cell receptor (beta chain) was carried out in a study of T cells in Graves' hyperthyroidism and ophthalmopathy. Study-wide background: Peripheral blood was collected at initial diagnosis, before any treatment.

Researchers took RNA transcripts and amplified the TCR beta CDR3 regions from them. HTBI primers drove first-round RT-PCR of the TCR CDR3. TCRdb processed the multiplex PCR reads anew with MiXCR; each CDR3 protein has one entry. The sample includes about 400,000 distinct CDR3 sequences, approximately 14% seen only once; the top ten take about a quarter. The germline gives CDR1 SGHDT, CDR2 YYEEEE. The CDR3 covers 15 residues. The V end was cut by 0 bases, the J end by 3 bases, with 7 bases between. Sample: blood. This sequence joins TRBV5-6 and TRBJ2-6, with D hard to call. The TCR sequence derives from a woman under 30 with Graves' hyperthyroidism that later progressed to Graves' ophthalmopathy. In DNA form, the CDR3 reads TGTGCCAGCAGCTTGGATGTCGGTGGGGCCAACGTCCTGACTTTC. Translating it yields CASSLDVGGANVLTF.